These 27 T cell receptor beta chains share one sample of origin, sequenced in a study of shared clonotypes between healthy human individuals. TCRdb's copy holds only in-frame clones and misses some; the assay was immunoSEQ multiplex PCR. The repertoire holds over a million clones, around three quarters seen once, with approximately 0.5% in the top ten. Specimen: memory CD4+ T cells from PBMCs. The sample's subset: CD45RA-negative fraction. These receptors were obtained from a man younger than 30 in good health. Some clones in this sample may be carry-over from other donors' samples.

The gene calls are TRBV29-1 and TRBJ2-1, with D possibly matching TRBD1 (6 bases). CDR1 is SQVTM, CDR2 ANQGSEA, per germline. V was clipped by 4 bases and J by 5 bases, with 9 bases between them. The length of the CDR3 is 12 residues. The CDR3 reads CSVGGLHNEQFF. The DNA of the CDR3 is TGCAGCGTTGGGGGGCTTCACAATGAGCAGTTCTTC.

This clone was picked up many times. V gene TRBV6-5 combines with J gene TRBJ2-1, with D unresolved. V lost 6 bases and J lost 11, with 17 bases in between. This CDR3 spans 13 amino acids. Per the germline V gene, CDR1 is MNHEY and CDR2 is SVGAGI. DNA for the CDR3: TGTGCCAGCAGAAACGGCCACGTTCTTCAGCAGTTCTTC. Its protein is CASRNGHVLQQFF.

The chain recombines TRBV6-1 with TRBJ2-7; 7 positions match TRBD2. CDR1 MNHNS and CDR2 SASEGT come from the germline V gene. V trimming: 6 bases; J trimming: 3 bases; junction bases outside the gene matches: 8. The CDR3 sequence is 14 residues long. The CDR3 loop is CASSIRGGSYEQYF. For the CDR3, the DNA is TGTGCCAGCAGCATCCGGGGAGGGAGCTACGAGCAGTACTTC.

The chain employs TRBV5-1 and TRBJ2-7; tentatively, D is TRBD1 (7 bases). Trimming cost V 4 bases and J 3 bases, with 17 bases left between them. The CDR3 totals 15 residues. Germline values: CDR1 SGHRS, CDR2 YFSETQ. In nucleotides, the CDR3 is TGCGCCAGCAGCAAGCAGGGGGACTCTATCTACGAGCAGTACTTC. Amino acids: CASSKQGDSIYEQYF.

V gene TRBV7-9 combines with J gene TRBJ1-1; possibly TRBD1 for D (5 bases). Trimming stripped 5 bases from V and 1 base from J, with 11 bases between. The CDR3 consists of 14 residues. Looked up from germline, CDR1 is SEHNR and CDR2 is FQNEAQ (reference sequence). CDR3 coding DNA: TGTGCCAGCAGCCGTCGGGACGGGAACACTGAAGCTTTCTTT. Protein sequence: CASSRRDGNTEAFF.

The V gene is TRBV5-1, the J gene TRBJ2-3, with TRBD1 identical over 7 bases. V shed 6 bases and J 2 bases; nucleotides not matched to a gene: 9. The CDR3 extends over 15 amino acids. CDR1 and CDR2 (germline): SGHRS, YFSETQ. In DNA form, the CDR3 reads TGCGCCAGCACCCTTGAGGGGGCCTTCACAGATACGCAGTATTTT. Protein product: CASTLEGAFTDTQYF. The variable domain in full, with the rest retrieved from reference TRBV5-1 and TRBJ2-3, is KAGVTQTPRYLIKTRGQQVTLSCSPISGHRSVSWYQQTPGQGLQFLFEYFSETQRNKGNFPGRFSGRQFSNSRSEMNVSTLELGDSALYLCASTLEGAFTDTQYFGPGTRLTVL.

The chain links TRBV5-1 to TRBJ2-7; no definite D call. Trimming pared 4 bases from V and 1 base from J, leaving 12 bases between. CDR1 and CDR2 from the germline V gene are SGHRS and YFSETQ. The CDR3 totals 14 residues. The CDR3 DNA sequence: TGCGCCAGCAGCCAGTTAACGGTTTCCTACGAGCAGTACTTC. Translation: CASSQLTVSYEQYF. Full variable domain (remainder filled in from reference TRBV5-1 and TRBJ2-7): KAGVTQTPRYLIKTRGQQVTLSCSPISGHRSVSWYQQTPGQGLQFLFEYFSETQRNKGNFPGRFSGRQFSNSRSEMNVSTLELGDSALYLCASSQLTVSYEQYFGPGTRLTVT.

The CDR3 region is CASSLLKGGWNTEAFF. The CDR3 DNA reads TGTGCCAGCAGCTTACTGAAGGGAGGGTGGAACACTGAAGCTTTCTTT. The J gene is TRBJ1-1, the V gene TRBV11-2; D is unclear. Germline CDR1 is SGHAT and CDR2 is FQNNGV. The CDR3 runs 16 residues. Trimming pared 2 bases from V and 1 base from J, leaving 14 bases between. Based on the CDR3 plus reference TRBV11-2 and TRBJ1-1, the full variable domain is EAGVAQSPRYKIIEKRQSVAFWCNPISGHATLYWYQQILGQGPKLLIQFQNNGVVDDSQLPKDRFSAERLKGVDSTLKIQPAKLEDSAVYLCASSLLKGGWNTEAFFGQGTRLTVV.

This clone has just one count. This chain joins TRBV28 and TRBJ2-7; TRBD1 is a possible D gene (5 bases). Trimming took off 5 bases at V and 4 bases at J, with 12 bases between the two ends. The CDR3 loop spans 13 amino acids. Germline loops: CDR1 MDHEN, CDR2 SYDVKM. CDR3: CASSRQLPYEQYF. CDR3 in DNA: TGTGCCAGCAGTAGACAGCTACCATACGAGCAGTACTTC.

V gene TRBV18 combines with J gene TRBJ2-5; 7 bases match TRBD2. V shed 3 bases, J shed 4 bases, and the junction held 5 bases outside the gene matches. Germline-derived CDR1 and CDR2 are KGHSH and LQKENI. The CDR3 sequence is 14 residues long. Here the CDR3 reads CASSPSSGGETQYF. The DNA of the CDR3 is TGTGCCAGCTCACCCAGCTCGGGGGGAGAGACCCAGTACTTC. Drawing the rest from reference TRBV18 and TRBJ2-5, the complete variable domain is NAGVMQNPRHLVRRRGQEARLRCSPMKGHSHVYWYRQLPEEGLKFMVYLQKENIIDESGMPKERFSAEFPKEGPSILRIQQVVRGDSAAYFCASSPSSGGETQYFGPGTRLLVL.

This chain connects TRBV5-1 to TRBJ2-7; TRBD2 aligns across 13 bases. V trimming: 1 base; J trimming: 6 bases; junction bases outside the gene matches: 4. The V gene's germline CDR1 is SGHRS and CDR2 YFSETQ. There are 15 residues in the CDR3. The CDR3 is CASSLLGLAGVEQYF. The CDR3 DNA is TGCGCCAGCAGCTTGTTAGGACTAGCGGGAGTCGAGCAGTACTTC.

The V call is TRBV5-1, the J call TRBJ2-7; 8 bases fit TRBD1. The CDR3 totals 15 residues. Germline V gives CDR1 SGHRS, CDR2 YFSETQ. Trimming removed 0 bases from V and 3 bases from J; junction bases left unmatched: 5. The DNA of the CDR3 is TGCGCCAGCAGCTTGGTTACAGGGGGACTCTACGAGCAGTACTTC. The encoded protein is CASSLVTGGLYEQYF.

Comment on this clone: A read error may produce the germline difference seen at one junction end. The chain carries TRBV28 and TRBJ2-3, with D maybe TRBD1 (6 bases). CDR3 length: 15 amino acids. Germline CDR1 is MDHEN and CDR2 is SYDVKM. CDR3 residues: CASSSPSAATGTQYF. The CDR3 DNA sequence: TGTGCCAGCAGTTCTCCCTCCGCGGCGACAGGTACGCAGTATTTT.

This chain links TRBV29-1 with TRBJ2-1; D call uncertain. Germline-derived CDR1 and CDR2 are SQVTM and ANQGSEA. This CDR3 has 11 amino acids. V lost 3 bases to trimming and J lost 5 bases, with 5 bases between them. The DNA of the CDR3 is TGCAGCGTTGACCTGGACAATGAGCAGTTCTTC. This encodes CSVDLDNEQFF.

This clone was detected only a few times. This chain uses TRBV6-6 with TRBJ2-7; 8 bases are shared with TRBD1. Trimming took 2 bases from V and 1 from J; bases not matched to a gene: 1. CDR3 length: 14 residues. The germline CDR1 and CDR2 sequences are MNHNY and SVGAGI (reference sequence). The CDR3 reads CASSYGDRSYEQYF. The DNA of the CDR3 is TGTGCCAGCAGTTACGGGGACAGGTCCTACGAGCAGTACTTC.

In its sample, this clone was seen a few times. J is TRBJ2-1 and V is TRBV4-3; the D gene could be TRBD1 or TRBD2 (5 bases each). Germline V gives CDR1 LGHNA, CDR2 YSLEER. The CDR3 has 16 residues. V was pared by 3 bases and J by 9 bases, with 21 bases between. Written as DNA, the CDR3 is TGCGCCAGCAGCCAGACACCGGGACCCCATACGGGTGAGCAGTTCTTC. Encoded protein: CASSQTPGPHTGEQFF.

This clone was seen only a few times. This chain links TRBV2 with TRBJ2-7; TRBD2 matches at 8 bases. Germline V gene data show CDR1 as SNHLY and CDR2 as FYNNEI. The CDR3 contains 11 residues. Germline trimming cut 6 bases from V and 11 bases from J; bases unmatched to any gene: 6. The CDR3 DNA follows: TGTGCCAGCAGACTAGCGGAGCCGGAGTACTTC. Translated, it gives CASRLAEPEYF.

This clone was detected a few times. The V and J genes are TRBV28 and TRBJ1-5, with D unresolved. The CDR3 loop spans 15 amino acids. Germline CDR1 MDHEN, CDR2 SYDVKM. Trimming left V 7 bases short and J 0 bases short, with 13 bases between. Written as DNA, the CDR3 is TGTGCCAGCACCCTTAGAGCTTATAGCAATCAGCCCCAGCATTTT. Encoded protein: CASTLRAYSNQPQHF.

The chain combines TRBV5-4 with TRBJ2-7; a possible D gene is TRBD2 (6 bases). This CDR3 is 15 amino acids long. Trimming removed 4 bases from V and 2 bases from J, with 16 bases in between. Germline V lookup: CDR1 SGHNT, CDR2 YYREEE (reference sequence). CDR3 nucleotide sequence: TGTGCCAGCAGCGGAACCGGGACTGGGGCCTACGAGCAGTACTTC. Amino acid sequence: CASSGTGTGAYEQYF.

This chain connects TRBV6-1 to TRBJ2-5; a possible D gene is TRBD1 (5 bases). V lost 5 bases and J lost 5, with 6 bases in between. This CDR3 has 11 residues. CDR1 MNHNS and CDR2 SASEGT come from the germline V gene. CDR3 sequence (DNA): TGTGCCAGCAGTTACAGGGAGACCCAGTACTTC. This encodes CASSYRETQYF.

This clone was observed once. This sequence joins TRBV28 and TRBJ2-1; TRBD1 is a possible D gene (5 bases). This CDR3 comprises 15 residues. Trimming removed 6 bases from V and 4 bases from J, with 16 bases in between. CDR1 and CDR2 (germline): MDHEN, SYDVKM. The CDR3 spells CASREDRSSYNEQFF. In nucleotides, the CDR3 is TGTGCCAGCAGGGAAGACAGATCATCTTACAATGAGCAGTTCTTC.

This clone has more than one count but fewer than ten. The chain has TRBV7-3 and TRBJ1-1, with TRBD1 matching 9 bases. The germline V gene encodes CDR1 SGHTA and CDR2 FQGTGA. Trimming removed 5 bases from V and 1 base from J; junction bases left unmatched: 2. This CDR3 contains 14 residues. CDR3 in DNA: TGTGCCAGCAGCAGACAGGGGGGGAACACTGAAGCTTTCTTT. It is translated as CASSRQGGNTEAFF.

The J gene is TRBJ2-7, the V gene TRBV29-1; 8 bases line up with TRBD1. Germline CDR1 reads SQVTM; CDR2 reads ANQGSEA. The J segment lost 3 bases and the V segment lost 4 bases, leaving 8 bases of the junction unmatched. The CDR3 runs to 14 residues. CDR3 region: CSVAQGAVIYEQYF. The DNA for the CDR3 is TGCAGCGTTGCCCAGGGGGCAGTAATCTACGAGCAGTACTTC.

For this clone: This clone may be a read error of a much larger clone one base away. The J gene is TRBJ2-7, the V gene TRBV28; TRBD1 agrees at 7 bases. Trimming at V came to 5 bases and at J to 1 base, leaving 2 bases not matched to a gene. The V gene's germline CDR1 is MDHEN and CDR2 SYDVKM. This CDR3 is built from 13 residues. This CDR3 is CASSTGQSYEQYF. CDR3 nucleotide sequence: TGTGCCAGCAGTACGGGACAGTCCTACGAGCAGTACTTC.

The chain employs TRBV10-2 and TRBJ2-7; 7 positions match TRBD1. This CDR3 has 14 residues. With V trimmed by 8 bases and J by 2 bases, 9 bases remained unmatched. The germline V gene encodes CDR1 WSHSY and CDR2 SAAADI. DNA for the CDR3: TGCGCCAGCGGCGAGTGGACAGGACCCTACGAGCAGTACTTC. Amino acid sequence: CASGEWTGPYEQYF.

The rearrangement uses TRBV30 and TRBJ2-3; maybe TRBD2 (6 bases). The CDR3 contains 13 residues. Germline values: CDR1 GTSNPN, CDR2 SVGIG (reference sequence). V gave up 8 bases and J gave up 1 base, with 13 bases separating them. CDR3 region: CAGGGPGTDTQYF. In nucleotides, the CDR3 is TGTGCCGGGGGAGGCCCCGGCACAGATACGCAGTATTTT. The complete variable domain, with remaining parts taken from reference TRBV30 and TRBJ2-3, reads SQTIHQWPATLVQPVGSPLSLECTVEGTSNPNLYWYRQAAGRGLQLLFYSVGIGQISSEVPQNLSASRPQDRQFILSSKKLLLSDSGFYLCAGGGPGTDTQYFGPGTRLTVL.

The chain carries TRBV19 and TRBJ1-2; D gene ambiguous. Looked up from germline, CDR1 is LNHDA and CDR2 is SQIVND (reference sequence). The V end was cut by 7 bases, the J end by 8 bases, with 14 bases between. This CDR3 contains 12 residues. This chain's CDR3 is CASMDEGRGYTF. The CDR3 DNA sequence: TGTGCCAGTATGGACGAGGGAAGGGGCTACACCTTC.